Listed here are 5 T cell receptor beta chains from one sample, sequenced in a study of blood T cell repertoires in COVID-19. Using immunoSEQ multiplex PCR, the repertoire was profiled, and TCRdb retains in-frame clones only, with some absent. Among 250,000 or so clones listed, 86% were seen once. Sequencing was carried out using PBMCs or T cells enriched from blood (not recorded which). The receptors were gathered from a woman between 45 and 65 years old who had recovered from COVID-19.

V and J are TRBV24-1 and TRBJ2-1; 7 nucleotides line up with TRBD2. V dropped 2 bases and J dropped 2; count of bases not matched to a gene: 5. CDR3 length: 16 amino acids. Germline CDR1 KGHDR, CDR2 SFDVKD. For the CDR3, the DNA is TGTGCCACCAGTGATTGGGTGGGGGGGGCCTACAATGAGCAGTTCTTC. This sequence encodes CATSDWVGGAYNEQFF.

The chain links TRBV19 to TRBJ2-4, with D tentatively TRBD1 (6 bases). CDR3 length equals 16 residues. Germline loops: CDR1 LNHDA, CDR2 SQIVND (reference sequence). Trimming took off 5 bases at V and 2 bases at J, with 16 bases between the two ends. The CDR3 region has the DNA TGTGCCAGTAGTGATAGGGACACTATATCCAAAAACATTCAGTACTTC. Protein: CASSDRDTISKNIQYF.

With regard to this clone: The sample contains more than one DNA sequence encoding this CDR3. V is TRBV5-1 and J is TRBJ2-1; 10 bases align to TRBD2. The junction had 3 bases not matched to a gene; V was cut back by 4 bases and J by 2 bases. This CDR3 has 15 amino acids. CDR1 is SGHRS and CDR2 is YFSETQ in the germline V gene. CDR3 in amino acids: CASSPTSGPYNEQFF. CDR3 nucleotides: TGCGCCAGCAGCCCGACTAGCGGGCCCTACAATGAGCAGTTCTTC. Looking up the rest from reference TRBV5-1 and TRBJ2-1 gives the full variable domain: KAGVTQTPRYLIKTRGQQVTLSCSPISGHRSVSWYQQTPGQGLQFLFEYFSETQRNKGNFPGRFSGRQFSNSRSEMNVSTLELGDSALYLCASSPTSGPYNEQFFGPGTRLTVL.

The J gene is TRBJ2-2, the V gene TRBV14; 7 nucleotides line up with TRBD1. After removal of 2 bases from V and 6 bases from J, the junction contained 12 bases not matched to a gene. Germline V gene data show CDR1 as SGHDN and CDR2 as FVKESK. This CDR3 has 17 amino acids. The CDR3 sequence: CASSQNWDSQAPGELFF. CDR3 DNA: TGTGCCAGCAGCCAAAACTGGGACAGCCAGGCTCCCGGGGAGCTGTTTTTT.

V usage is TRBV15 and J usage is TRBJ2-3, with 11 bases lining up with TRBD2. CDR3 size: 17 residues. Germline lookup yields CDR1 LNHNV and CDR2 YYDKDF (reference sequence). The V and J ends lost 3 bases and 5 bases, in that order; junction bases with no gene match: 10. CDR3 in amino acids: CATSRDLLAGEGDTQYF. CDR3 sequence (DNA): TGTGCCACCAGCAGGGACTTACTAGCGGGAGAGGGAGATACGCAGTATTTT.